The 2 T cell receptor beta chains reported below all come from one sample, sequenced in a study of CD8+CD57+ T cells in acquired aplastic anemia. Patients included in sequencing had previously demonstrated CD8+CD57+ cell expansion by flow cytometry. Genomic DNA was employed as the template in profiling TCR beta VDJ and CDR3. TCRdb redid the calling of the reads with MiXCR, one entry per CDR3 protein. The sample includes around 200,000 distinct CDR3 sequences, approximately 48% of them seen just once. Sequencing was performed on sorted CD4+, CD8+, or CD8+CD57+ T cells (not recorded which) from PBMCs. The receptors shown here come from a human donor with aplastic anemia.

The chain employs TRBV9 and TRBJ2-1, with TRBD1 as a possible D gene (6 bases). The V and J ends lost 4 bases and 4 bases respectively, with 15 bases between them. The CDR3 contains 15 residues. CDR1 is SGDLS, CDR2 YYNGEE, per germline. The CDR3 sequence: CASSSSGDTYNEQFF. DNA of the CDR3: TGTGCCAGCAGCTCCTCAGGGGATACGTACAATGAGCAGTTCTTC.

This chain links TRBV11-3 with TRBJ2-5, with a weak D call TRBD1 (6 bases). This CDR3 contains 15 residues. V gave up 5 bases and J gave up 4 bases, with 17 bases separating them. Germline values: CDR1 SGHNT, CDR2 YENEEA. The CDR3 nucleotides are TGTGCCAGCAGCCAGACAGGAGTTAAAGGAGAGACCCAGTACTTC. It encodes CASSQTGVKGETQYF. Using reference TRBV11-3 and TRBJ2-5 for the parts outside the CDR3, the full variable domain is EAGVVQSPRYKIIEKKQPVAFWCNPISGHNTLYWYLQNLGQGPELLIRYENEEAVDDSQLPKDRFSAERLKGVDSTLKIQPAELGDSAVYLCASSQTGVKGETQYFGPGTRLLVL.